This TCR beta chain emerged from a study of beta chain features in type 1 diabetes. V lost 7 bases and J 3 bases, leaving 14 bases between the germline ends. The CDR3 consists of 14 residues. Germline CDR1 is MDHEN and CDR2 is SYDVKM. At least ten counts were recorded for this clone. Its antigen is not identified. cDNA synthesis used the whole RNA isolate, giving expressed TCRB sequences. About 4 million reads was the average for naive, central memory and regulatory T cell samples. Profiling relied on immunoSEQ multiplex PCR, and the TCRdb table lists in-frame clones only, not all of them. The table has about 160,000 clones, 8% to 8.5% seen once. Findings and caveats of the study: TCRB CDR3 length was moderately but significantly reduced in all four CD4+ subsets of Type 1 diabetes patients. VDJ junctions in type 1 diabetes patients carried more deletions and fewer insertions. HLA effects on TCRB rearrangement stayed unresolved here.

The receptor's source is a woman aged 18-30 years with type 1 diabetes. The rearrangement joins TRBV28 to TRBJ2-3, with D possibly TRBD1 on 6 matching bases. Sequencing was performed on central memory CD4+ T cells from blood. CDR3 residues: CASNTGRGTDTQYF. DNA for the CDR3: TGTGCCAGCAATACAGGGAGAGGGACAGATACGCAGTATTTT.